The entry that follows covers one T cell receptor beta chain sequence. Germline V CDR1 and CDR2: SGDLS, YYNGEE. The CDR3 spans 12 residues. V lost 1 base and J 6 bases, leaving 6 bases between the germline ends. Using a J-beta primer mix together with a sample-barcoded 5' primer, a second PCR was run for roughly 6 to 12 cycles. Using its own MiXCR run on the 5' RACE reads, TCRdb lists one record per CDR3 protein. The sample includes approximately 960,000 distinct CDR3 sequences, just under 30% of them seen just once. The sample belongs to a study of blood T cells in healthy people across ages. Across the whole study: Per two T cells, template switching captured roughly one barcoded beta molecule.

The same data also went into a second study, on T cells of mothers and their children.

The sequence was obtained from a woman in her 40s in good health. The chain has TRBV9 and TRBJ2-3; no firm D call. Sample: blood. The CDR3 nucleotides read TGTGCCAGCAGCGTATCCTTCGATACGCAGTATTTT. Its protein product is CASSVSFDTQYF. The whole variable domain, filled in from reference TRBV9 and TRBJ2-3, reads DSGVTQTPKHLITATGQRVTLRCSPRSGDLSVYWYQQSLDQGLQFLIQYYNGEERAKGNILERFSAQQFPDLHSELNLSSLELGDSALYFCASSVSFDTQYFGPGTRLTVL.